Following are 13 T cell receptor beta chains from one sample sequenced in a study of read filtering for tumor transcriptome and immune sequencing. The library was built from 400 ng RNA with molecular barcoded adaptors for alpha/delta and beta/gamma chains. MiXCR was run by TCRdb on the reads, yielding one entry per CDR3 protein. The table records around 130,000 distinct CDR3 sequences, over 10% of them present only once. The source material was a population of CD138-negative cells sorted from bone marrow. These receptors originate from a donor at least 40 years old with multiple myeloma.

To note about this clonotype: One junction end disagrees with the germline gene, perhaps due to a read error. The rearrangement links TRBV29-1 to TRBJ2-5; D call uncertain. This CDR3 region has 16 residues. In germline, CDR1 is SQVTM, CDR2 ANQGSEA. In nucleotides, the CDR3 is TGCAGCGTGGGAAATATTAAATTGGGTCGGCAAGGGACCCAGTACTTC. Protein: CSVGNIKLGRQGTQYF.

This clonotype was found many times. The chain couples TRBV20-1 to TRBJ2-1, with D possibly matching TRBD2 (5 bases). Trimming pared 1 base from V and 1 base from J, leaving 14 bases between. This CDR3 is 16 amino acids long. The germline CDR1 and CDR2 sequences are DFQATT and SNEGSKA (reference sequence). The CDR3 spells CSARVISGKSYNEQFF. The CDR3 DNA is TGCAGTGCTAGAGTTATCAGCGGTAAATCCTACAATGAGCAGTTCTTC.

This clonotype was counted ten times or more. The chain joins TRBV2 to TRBJ2-1; TRBD2 matches at 9 bases. The CDR3 runs to 14 residues. The germline gives CDR1 SNHLY, CDR2 FYNNEI. V shed 6 bases, J shed 10 bases, and the junction held 10 bases outside the gene matches. DNA for the CDR3: TGTGCCAGCAGGGCGGGAGGGCCCATTGGAGAGCAGTTCTTC. This encodes CASRAGGPIGEQFF.

The V gene is TRBV20-1, the J gene TRBJ2-2; D not certain. V gave up 3 bases and J gave up 4 bases, with 12 bases separating them. Looked up from germline, CDR1 is DFQATT and CDR2 is SNEGSKA (reference sequence). The CDR3 totals 14 residues. CDR3 residues: CSARAPLGTGELFF. The CDR3 nucleotides are TGCAGTGCTAGGGCCCCCCTGGGCACCGGGGAGCTGTTTTTT.

At least ten counts were recorded for this clonotype. This sequence joins TRBV3-1 and TRBJ2-5; 11 bases map to TRBD2. V gave up 4 bases and J gave up 5 bases; unmatched junction bases: 6. CDR3 size: 15 residues. Germline V lookup: CDR1 LGHDT, CDR2 YNNKEL (reference sequence). The CDR3 is CASSPPLAGVETQYF. In nucleotides, the CDR3 is TGTGCCAGCAGCCCCCCACTAGCGGGAGTGGAGACCCAGTACTTC.

Worth noting for this clonotype: This may stem from a read error, because a much larger clone lies one nucleotide away. The chain uses TRBV10-3 and TRBJ2-2; possibly TRBD2 for D (6 bases). With 4 bases removed from V and 4 bases from J, the gap between germline ends came to 13 bases. Germline CDR1 ENHRY, CDR2 SYGVKD. The CDR3 contains 15 residues. For the CDR3, the DNA is TGTGCCATCAGTGGGTTAGCGGAGATCACCGGGGAGCTGTTTTTT. Its protein is CAISGLAEITGELFF.

This clonotype was detected only a few times. The rearrangement links TRBV4-3 to TRBJ2-7; 9 bases map to TRBD1. This CDR3 has 14 amino acids. V lost 4 bases and J lost 4; bases outside the gene matches: 5. Germline CDR1 LGHNA, CDR2 YSLEER. The CDR3 loop is CASSPRTGAYEQYF. The CDR3 nucleotides are TGCGCCAGCAGCCCCCGGACAGGGGCGTACGAGCAGTACTTC.

This clonotype appeared many times. The genes are TRBV4-1 and TRBJ1-4; possible D gene TRBD1, 5 bases. The V end lost 4 bases, the J end lost 8 bases, and 17 bases lay between the germline ends. The CDR3 covers 15 residues. Germline V CDR1 and CDR2: MGHRA, YSYEKL. CDR3: CASSPPPRVSEKLFF. Written as DNA, the CDR3 is TGCGCCAGCAGCCCACCCCCCAGGGTGTCGGAAAAACTGTTTTTT.

There are many counts of this clonotype. The J gene is TRBJ2-1, the V gene TRBV4-2; D uncertain. Germline V gene data show CDR1 as LGHNA and CDR2 as YNFKEQ. The CDR3 runs to 12 residues. With 1 base removed from V and 8 bases from J, the gap between germline ends came to 6 bases. CDR3 sequence: CASSQALHEQFF. The CDR3, as DNA: TGTGCCAGCAGCCAAGCTCTACATGAGCAGTTCTTC.

There are many counts of this clonotype. The chain is built from TRBV10-1 and TRBJ2-3; D may be TRBD2 (6 bases). The germline V gene has CDR1 WNHNN and CDR2 SYGVQD (reference sequence). The CDR3 has 15 amino acids. V lost 6 bases, J lost 1 base, and 14 bases lay in between. The CDR3 here is CASRETPGGTDTQYF. For the CDR3, the DNA is TGCGCCAGCAGAGAGACGCCGGGGGGCACAGATACGCAGTATTTT.

The chain employs TRBV27 and TRBJ2-1; 8 bases fit TRBD2. With V trimmed by 4 bases and J by 8 bases, 16 bases remained unmatched. Germline V gives CDR1 MNHEY, CDR2 SMNVEV (reference sequence). The CDR3 spans 17 residues. As DNA, the CDR3 is TGTGCCAGCAGTTCCCGTCAGGAGCGGGAGAGTTACGATGAGCAGTTCTTC. It encodes CASSSRQERESYDEQFF.

On this clonotype: The germline gene is not matched at one end of the junction; a read error may be the cause. The V and J genes are TRBV7-2 and TRBJ2-2, with D perhaps TRBD1 or TRBD2 (5 bases each). Per the germline V gene, CDR1 is SGHTA and CDR2 is FQGNSA. The CDR3 totals 14 residues. CDR3 in amino acids: CASSFSWGTGELSF. CDR3 bases: TGTGCCAGCAGTTTTAGTTGGGGCACCGGGGAGCTGTCTTTT.

This clonotype came up many times. This chain links TRBV6-5 with TRBJ2-2; 11 bases map to TRBD2. The germline V gene has CDR1 MNHEY and CDR2 SVGAGI. Trimming cost V 9 bases and J 6 bases; bases outside gene matches: 6. CDR3 size: 14 residues. CDR3 sequence (DNA): TGTGCCAGTAACCTAGCGGGAGGATCCGGGGAGCTGTTTTTT. Translating it yields CASNLAGGSGELFF.